Here is one T cell receptor beta chain with its context. Its target antigen remains unknown. No quality values exist for individual bases; no much larger clone is one base distant. Participants in the prospective study were aged roughly 18 to 89 years, lived in under 30 United States geographic areas, and enrolled through a virtual design. In the prospective study, cohorts were assigned on the basis of participant-reported clinical history obtained from a screening survey and a study questionnaire. Recovered participants in ImmuneRACE Cohort 3 were defined by two consecutive negative NP/OP PCR tests, clearance by a healthcare professional, or resolution of symptoms. In the prospective study, whole blood, serum and a nasopharyngeal or oropharyngeal swab were collected from each participant by mobile phlebotomists. Additional blood draws and questionnaires over an approximately 2-month period could optionally be provided by prospective study participants. Before DNA extraction, blood samples from the prospective study were shipped at room temperature or frozen.

Spanning cysteine to phenylalanine, the CDR3 consists of 14 amino acids. The only DNA kept is the CDR3, 42 bases in frame from the first base. CDR1 and CDR2, looked up from the germline V gene, are SNHLY and FYNNEI. Here V drops 11 bases and J drops 7 bases, and the junction holds 13 bases not matched to any gene. The sample is drawn from a study of blood T cell repertoires in COVID-19 (dated by TCRdb to about 2020). For context, the study as a whole: Collaborator samples came from the United States, Italy and Spain and covered acute and convalescent phases of COVID-19. The prospective study material was composed of cDNA or gDNA derived from T cells, B-cell-depleted T cells, or PBMCs. Subjects who had been exposed to COVID-19, were actively infected with it, or had recovered from it provided the deeply sampled blood TCRbeta repertoires that made up the dataset. A freely available public database, intended as a resource for researchers studying the immune response to SARS-CoV-2, is where the repertoires were released. Samples were obtained from the ongoing ImmuneRACE study (first 160 participants) and from roughly 1,300 subjects provided by 6 global collaborators. The sample metadata nearly always contained a de-identified subject ID, COVID-19 status, age in years and sex. HLA class I and class II types, where available, came from metadata supplied by the sample provider rather than from assay-based typing.

TCRbeta CDR3 regions were amplified from genomic DNA by means of the immunoSEQ Assay, a bias-controlled multiplex PCR. The authors' analysis ran thus. The number of nucleated cells in each sample was estimated by amplification of reference gene primers within the assay. To quantify the absolute abundance of each unique TCRbeta CDR3 rearrangement, sequence reads were collapsed and filtered. For each sample, productive Simpson clonality was calculated as the square root of Simpson's diversity index across productive rearrangements. Held by TCRdb, this immuneACCESS table contains in-frame sequences only and omits some clones. Under half of the omission traces to an unresolved V gene where checked; the cause of the rest is unknown. D and trimming were read from the DNA, whereas the V and J calls and clone size are those reported in that table. Across this sample there are more than 300,000 clones, with around 92% seen only once. In total, the top ten clones hold almost 9.5% of the sample.

The paper as a whole reports these results and caveats: Clinical and demographic metadata were provided uncurated, with the amount varying by source and participant.

The V and J genes are TRBV2 and TRBJ1-2; TRBD1 agrees with 10 junctional bases. Input material: PBMCs or T cells enriched from blood (not recorded which). The TCR sequence derives from a woman in her 30s who had recovered from COVID-19. The DNA sequence is TGTGCCGGCACGCGGGACAGGGGAGGTGTTGGCTACACCTTC. This sequence encodes CAGTRDRGGVGYTF.